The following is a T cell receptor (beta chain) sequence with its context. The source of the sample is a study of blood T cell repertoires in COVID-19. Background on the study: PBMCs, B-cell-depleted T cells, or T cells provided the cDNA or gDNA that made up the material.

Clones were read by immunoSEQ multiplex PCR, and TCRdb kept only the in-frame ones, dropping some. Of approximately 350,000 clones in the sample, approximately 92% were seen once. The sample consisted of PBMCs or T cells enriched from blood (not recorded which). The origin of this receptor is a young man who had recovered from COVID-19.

CDR3: CASSLGQGGGQPQHF. Written as DNA, the CDR3 is TGTGCCAGCAGCCTCGGACAGGGTGGGGGTCAGCCCCAGCATTTT. The chain combines TRBV7-6 with TRBJ1-5; 8 nucleotides match TRBD1. This CDR3 region has 15 residues. Germline V gene lookup returns CDR1 SGHVS and CDR2 FNYEAQ. Trimming at V came to 5 bases and at J to 6 bases, leaving 9 bases not matched to a gene.